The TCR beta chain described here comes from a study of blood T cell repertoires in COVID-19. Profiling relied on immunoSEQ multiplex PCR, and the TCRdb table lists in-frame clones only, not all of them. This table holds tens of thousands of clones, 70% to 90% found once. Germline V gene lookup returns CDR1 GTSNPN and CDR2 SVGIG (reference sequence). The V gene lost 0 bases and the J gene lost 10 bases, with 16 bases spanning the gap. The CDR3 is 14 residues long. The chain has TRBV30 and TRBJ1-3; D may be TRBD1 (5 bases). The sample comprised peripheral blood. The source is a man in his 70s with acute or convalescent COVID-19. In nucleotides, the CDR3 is TGTGCCTGGAGTGTAAGCCAGGGTGTAAGGACCATATATTTT. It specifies CAWSVSQGVRTIYF.